This T cell receptor beta chain originates from a study of blood T cells in healthy people across ages. General observations from the study: Researchers judged that diversity estimates from one million T cells fell short of true values. Getting older went along with TCR beta diversity per million T cells dropping roughly linearly.

With regard to this clonotype: Its antigen is undetermined.

Per germline, CDR1 SNHLY and CDR2 FYNNEI. The CDR3 is made up of 15 amino acids. J gave up 11 bases and V 8 bases, and 19 bases lay outside the gene matches. Every donor provided roughly 9.1 milliliters of peripheral blood. Sample-barcoded 5' priming and a J-beta primer mix drove a second PCR of about 6 to 12 cycles. Every cDNA molecule bore a tag from a template-switch adaptor containing 12 random nucleotides. TCRdb re-called the 5' RACE reads through MiXCR, storing one row per CDR3 protein. Here the sample spans 910,000 or so distinct CDR3 sequences, just over 50% being singletons. The rearrangement links TRBV2 to TRBJ2-5; 8 bases align to TRBD2. The sequence was collected from a woman aged 60-75 years in good health. The sequencing sample was made of blood. CDR3 sequence reads: CASLEGAGVGNEQYF. CDR3 nucleotides: TGTGCCAGCCTCGAAGGAGCGGGAGTGGGCAATGAGCAGTACTTC.